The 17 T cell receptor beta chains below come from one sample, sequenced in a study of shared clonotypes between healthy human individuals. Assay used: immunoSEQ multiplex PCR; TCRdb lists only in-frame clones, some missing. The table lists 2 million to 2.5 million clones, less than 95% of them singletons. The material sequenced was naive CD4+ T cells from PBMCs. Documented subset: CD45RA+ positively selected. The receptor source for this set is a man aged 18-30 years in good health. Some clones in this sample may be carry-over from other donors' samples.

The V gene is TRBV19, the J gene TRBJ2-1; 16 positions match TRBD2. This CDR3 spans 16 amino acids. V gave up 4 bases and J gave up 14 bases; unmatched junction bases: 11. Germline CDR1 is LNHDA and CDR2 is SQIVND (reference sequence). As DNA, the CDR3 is TGTGCCAGTAGTAATGGGGGGACTAGCGGGAGGGCCAGGGAGTTCTTC. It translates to CASSNGGTSGRAREFF.

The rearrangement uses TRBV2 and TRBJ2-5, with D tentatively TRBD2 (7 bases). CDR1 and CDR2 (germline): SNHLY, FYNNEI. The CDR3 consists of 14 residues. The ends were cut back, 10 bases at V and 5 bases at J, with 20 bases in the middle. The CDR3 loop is CATNEGGVGETQYF. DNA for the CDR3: TGTGCCACCAACGAAGGGGGGGTCGGGGAGACCCAGTACTTC.

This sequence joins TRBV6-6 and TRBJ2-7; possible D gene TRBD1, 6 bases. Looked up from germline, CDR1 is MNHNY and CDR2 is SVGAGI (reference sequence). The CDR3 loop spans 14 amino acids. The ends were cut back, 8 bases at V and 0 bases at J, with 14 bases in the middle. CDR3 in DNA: TGTGCCAGCCGATCAGGGGTAAGCTCCTACGAGCAGTACTTC. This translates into CASRSGVSSYEQYF.

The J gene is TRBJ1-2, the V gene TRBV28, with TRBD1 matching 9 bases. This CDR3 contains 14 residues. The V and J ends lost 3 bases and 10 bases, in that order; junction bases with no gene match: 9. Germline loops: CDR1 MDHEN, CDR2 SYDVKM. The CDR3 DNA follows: TGTGCCAGCAGTTTGTCGGACAGGGGTTACGCCTACACCTTC. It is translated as CASSLSDRGYAYTF.

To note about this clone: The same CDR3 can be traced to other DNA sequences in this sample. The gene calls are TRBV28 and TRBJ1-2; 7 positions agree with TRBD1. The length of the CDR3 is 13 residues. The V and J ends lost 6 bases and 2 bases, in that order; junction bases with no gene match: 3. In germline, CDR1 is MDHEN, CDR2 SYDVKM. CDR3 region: CASSSTGNYGYTF. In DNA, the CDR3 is TGTGCCAGCAGCTCGACAGGGAACTATGGCTACACCTTC.

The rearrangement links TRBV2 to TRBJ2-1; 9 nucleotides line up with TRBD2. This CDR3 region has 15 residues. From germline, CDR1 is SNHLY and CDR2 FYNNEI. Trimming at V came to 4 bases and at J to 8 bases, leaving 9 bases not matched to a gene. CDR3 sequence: CASSGGLAGSHEQFF. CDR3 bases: TGTGCCAGCAGTGGGGGTCTAGCGGGAAGTCATGAGCAGTTCTTC. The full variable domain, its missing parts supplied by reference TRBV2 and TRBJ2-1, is EPEVTQTPSHQVTQMGQEVILRCVPISNHLYFYWYRQILGQKVEFLVSFYNNEISEKSEIFDDQFSVERPDGSNFTLKIRSTKLEDSAMYFCASSGGLAGSHEQFFGPGTRLTVL.

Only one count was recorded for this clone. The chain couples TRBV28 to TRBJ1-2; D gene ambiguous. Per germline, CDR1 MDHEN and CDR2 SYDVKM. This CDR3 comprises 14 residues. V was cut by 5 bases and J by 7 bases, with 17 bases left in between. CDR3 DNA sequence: TGTGCCAGCAGTAAGGGTCCGGAAAGGCGTGGCTACACCTTC. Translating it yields CASSKGPERRGYTF.

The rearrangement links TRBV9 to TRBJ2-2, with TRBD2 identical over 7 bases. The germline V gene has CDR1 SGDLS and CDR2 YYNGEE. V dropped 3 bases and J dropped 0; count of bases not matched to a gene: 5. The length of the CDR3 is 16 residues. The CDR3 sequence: CASSAVGLTNTGELFF. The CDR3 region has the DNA TGTGCCAGCAGCGCAGTGGGACTAACGAACACCGGGGAGCTGTTTTTT.

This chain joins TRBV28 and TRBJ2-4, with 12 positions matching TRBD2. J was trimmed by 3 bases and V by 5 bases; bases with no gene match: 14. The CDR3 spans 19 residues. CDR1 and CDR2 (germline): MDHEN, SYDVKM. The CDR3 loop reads CASSPKTGLAGLGKNIQYF. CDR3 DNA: TGTGCCAGCAGTCCAAAAACTGGACTAGCGGGATTAGGCAAAAACATTCAGTACTTC.

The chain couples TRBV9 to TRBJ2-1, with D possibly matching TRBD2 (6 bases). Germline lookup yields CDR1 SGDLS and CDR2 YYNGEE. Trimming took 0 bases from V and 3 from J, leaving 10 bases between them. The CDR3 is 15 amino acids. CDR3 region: CASSVGGDHYNEQFF. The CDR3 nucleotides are TGTGCCAGCAGCGTAGGGGGGGACCACTACAATGAGCAGTTCTTC.

The CDR3 spells CASSRWGTPYEQYF. CDR3 in DNA: TGTGCCAGTAGTCGATGGGGGACCCCCTACGAGCAGTACTTC. The rearrangement uses TRBV19 and TRBJ2-7; D possibly uses TRBD1 or TRBD2 (5 bases each). The length of the CDR3 is 14 residues. Germline-derived CDR1 and CDR2 are LNHDA and SQIVND (reference sequence). V was pared by 5 bases and J by 2 bases, with 13 bases between.

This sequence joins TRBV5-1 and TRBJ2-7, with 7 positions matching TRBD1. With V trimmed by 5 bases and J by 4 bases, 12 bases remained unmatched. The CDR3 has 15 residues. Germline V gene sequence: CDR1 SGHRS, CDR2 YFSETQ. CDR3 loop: CASRVVWGQSYEQYF. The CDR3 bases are TGCGCCAGCAGAGTTGTGTGGGGACAGTCATACGAGCAGTACTTC.

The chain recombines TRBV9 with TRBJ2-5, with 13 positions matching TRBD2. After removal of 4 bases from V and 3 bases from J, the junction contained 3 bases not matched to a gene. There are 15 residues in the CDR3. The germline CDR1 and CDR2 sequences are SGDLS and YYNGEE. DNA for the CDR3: TGTGCCAGCAGCACGGGACTAGCGGGAAAAGAGACCCAGTACTTC. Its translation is CASSTGLAGKETQYF.

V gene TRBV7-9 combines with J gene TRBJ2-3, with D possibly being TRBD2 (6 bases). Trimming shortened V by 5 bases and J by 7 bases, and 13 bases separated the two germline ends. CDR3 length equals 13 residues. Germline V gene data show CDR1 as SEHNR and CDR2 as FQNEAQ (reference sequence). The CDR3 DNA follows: TGTGCCAGCAGCAATCGGGACTTTCATACGCAGTATTTT. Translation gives CASSNRDFHTQYF. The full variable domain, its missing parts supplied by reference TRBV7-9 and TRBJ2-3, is DTGVSQNPRHKITKRGQNVTFRCDPISEHNRLYWYRQTLGQGPEFLTYFQNEAQLEKSRLLSDRFSAERPKGSFSTLEIQRTEQGDSAMYLCASSNRDFHTQYFGPGTRLTVL.

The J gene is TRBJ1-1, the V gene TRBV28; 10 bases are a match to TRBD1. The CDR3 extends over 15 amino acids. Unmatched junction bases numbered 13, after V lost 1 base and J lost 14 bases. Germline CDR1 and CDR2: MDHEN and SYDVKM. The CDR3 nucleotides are TGTGCCAGCAGTTTATTGGGACAGGGGCCACTTCAAGGCTTCTTT. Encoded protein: CASSLLGQGPLQGFF.

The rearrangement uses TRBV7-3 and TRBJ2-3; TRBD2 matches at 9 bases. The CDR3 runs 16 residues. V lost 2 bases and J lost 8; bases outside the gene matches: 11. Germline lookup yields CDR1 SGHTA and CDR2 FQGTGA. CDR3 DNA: TGTGCCAGCAGCTTATTTGCGGGAGGGAGATCGGGTACGCAGTATTTT. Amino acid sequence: CASSLFAGGRSGTQYF.

The CDR3 loop reads CASSEGTGGQETQYF. The CDR3 nucleotides read TGTGCCAGCAGTGAAGGGACAGGGGGGCAAGAGACCCAGTACTTC. The chain links TRBV6-1 to TRBJ2-5; 10 bases agree with TRBD1. The J segment lost 2 bases and the V segment lost 1 base, leaving 1 base of the junction unmatched. CDR1 is MNHNS and CDR2 is SASEGT in the germline V gene. The CDR3 is 15 amino acids.